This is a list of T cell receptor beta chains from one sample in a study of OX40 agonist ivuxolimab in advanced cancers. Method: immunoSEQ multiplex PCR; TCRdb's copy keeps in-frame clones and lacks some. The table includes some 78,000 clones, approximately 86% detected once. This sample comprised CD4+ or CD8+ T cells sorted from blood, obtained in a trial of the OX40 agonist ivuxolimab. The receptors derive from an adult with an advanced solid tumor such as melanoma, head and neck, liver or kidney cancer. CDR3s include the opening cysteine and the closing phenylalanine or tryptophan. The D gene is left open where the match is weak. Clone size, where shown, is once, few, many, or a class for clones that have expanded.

cdr3_aa: CASSQASHEQFF; cdr3_nt: TGTGCCAGCAGCCAAGCGTCGCATGAGCAGTTCTTC; d_call: -; v_call: TRBV4-2; clone_size: once; j_call: TRBJ2-1
cdr3_aa: CASSIGPPPGTEAFF; cdr3_nt: TGTGCCAGTAGTATCGGCCCTCCCCCGGGCACTGAAGCTTTCTTT; d_call: -; v_call: TRBV19; clone_size: -; j_call: TRBJ1-1
cdr3_aa: CASSYSRQSGEQYF; cdr3_nt: TGTGCCAGCAGTTACTCGAGACAGTCTGGTGAGCAGTACTTC; d_call: -; v_call: TRBV6-5; clone_size: -; j_call: TRBJ2-7
cdr3_aa: CASSRDRGNEQFF; cdr3_nt: TGTGCCAGCAGCCGGGACCGGGGCAATGAGCAGTTCTTC; d_call: -; v_call: TRBV5-4; clone_size: -; j_call: TRBJ2-1
cdr3_aa: CASSTYSTEQFF; cdr3_nt: TGTGCCAGCAGTACGTACAGTACCGAGCAGTTCTTC; d_call: -; v_call: TRBV2; clone_size: -; j_call: TRBJ2-1
cdr3_aa: CASSQYRQVPYYEQYF; cdr3_nt: TGCGCCAGCAGCCAATATAGACAGGTCCCCTACTACGAGCAGTACTTC; d_call: -; v_call: TRBV4-3; clone_size: few; j_call: TRBJ2-7
cdr3_aa: CASRKDSGEQYF; cdr3_nt: TGTGCCAGCAGGAAGGACAGTGGAGAGCAGTACTTC; d_call: -; v_call: TRBV2; clone_size: -; j_call: TRBJ2-7
cdr3_aa: CASSQTELANYGYTF; cdr3_nt: TGTGCCAGCAGCCAGACAGAGTTAGCTAACTATGGCTACACCTTC; d_call: -; v_call: TRBV5-5; clone_size: -; j_call: TRBJ1-2
cdr3_aa: CASNPRPEGVAFF; cdr3_nt: TGTGCCAGCAATCCCCGGCCCGAGGGCGTTGCTTTCTTT; d_call: -; v_call: TRBV6-5; clone_size: -; j_call: TRBJ1-1
cdr3_aa: CASSLEAGGNNEQFF; cdr3_nt: TGCGCCAGCAGCTTGGAAGCGGGGGGGAACAATGAGCAGTTCTTC; d_call: TRBD2; v_call: TRBV5-1; clone_size: few; j_call: TRBJ2-1
cdr3_aa: CASSLQGIGPAEAFF; cdr3_nt: TGCGCCAGCAGCTTGCAGGGGATAGGCCCCGCTGAAGCTTTCTTT; d_call: -; v_call: TRBV5-1; clone_size: -; j_call: TRBJ1-1
cdr3_aa: CASSSGGRETQYF; cdr3_nt: TGTGCCAGCAGTTCGGGAGGCAGGGAGACCCAGTACTTC; d_call: TRBD2; v_call: TRBV6-6; clone_size: -; j_call: TRBJ2-5
cdr3_aa: CATSSRQGSYEQYF; cdr3_nt: TGTGCCACCAGCAGCCGACAGGGCTCCTACGAGCAGTACTTC; d_call: TRBD1; v_call: TRBV15; clone_size: few; j_call: TRBJ2-7
cdr3_aa: CASDRGTYEQYF; cdr3_nt: TGTGCCAGCGACAGGGGGACCTACGAGCAGTACTTC; d_call: TRBD1; v_call: TRBV2; clone_size: -; j_call: TRBJ2-7
cdr3_aa: CASSPGIGHEQYF; cdr3_nt: TGTGCCAGCTCACCTGGAATAGGGCACGAGCAGTACTTC; d_call: -; v_call: TRBV18; clone_size: -; j_call: TRBJ2-7
cdr3_aa: CASSDGTTAIQYF; cdr3_nt: TGTGCCAGCAGCGACGGGACCACCGCCATTCAGTACTTC; d_call: -; v_call: TRBV6-1; clone_size: few; j_call: TRBJ2-4
cdr3_aa: CASSSNREKLFF; cdr3_nt: TGTGCCAGCAGCTCCAACAGGGAGAAGCTGTTTTTT; d_call: -; v_call: TRBV7-9; clone_size: once; j_call: TRBJ2-2
cdr3_aa: CASSESGLRGSQYF; cdr3_nt: TGTGCCAGCAGTGAATCTGGACTGAGGGGATCCCAGTACTTC; d_call: -; v_call: TRBV6-1; clone_size: -; j_call: TRBJ2-5
cdr3_aa: CASSFSGGPPSGANVLTF; cdr3_nt: TGTGCCAGCAGCTTCAGCGGGGGTCCCCCCTCTGGGGCCAACGTCCTGACTTTC; d_call: TRBD2; v_call: TRBV5-4; clone_size: few; j_call: TRBJ2-6
cdr3_aa: CASSLRLAGATDTQYF; cdr3_nt: TGTGCCAGCAGCTTAAGGCTAGCGGGGGCCACAGATACGCAGTATTTT; d_call: TRBD2; v_call: TRBV7-6; clone_size: -; j_call: TRBJ2-3
cdr3_aa: CASSLEPTGELFF; cdr3_nt: TGTGCCAGCAGCTTAGAACCCACCGGGGAGCTGTTTTTT; d_call: -; v_call: TRBV11-2; clone_size: -; j_call: TRBJ2-2
cdr3_aa: CASSLGRSRSGSDTQYF; cdr3_nt: TGCGCCAGCAGCTTGGGGAGGAGTAGATCAGGCTCAGATACGCAGTATTTT; d_call: -; v_call: TRBV5-1; clone_size: few; j_call: TRBJ2-3
cdr3_aa: CASSSFGASNEQYF; cdr3_nt: TGTGCCAGCAGTTCGTTCGGGGCCAGTAACGAGCAGTACTTC; d_call: -; v_call: TRBV6-5; clone_size: -; j_call: TRBJ2-7
cdr3_aa: CASSLAGTGGGEKLFF; cdr3_nt: TGCGCCAGCAGCTTGGCCGGGACAGGGGGAGGTGAAAAACTGTTTTTT; d_call: TRBD1; v_call: TRBV5-1; clone_size: -; j_call: TRBJ1-4
cdr3_aa: CASSYAYTQYF; cdr3_nt: TGTGCCAGCAGTTACGCCTATACGCAGTATTTT; d_call: -; v_call: TRBV6-6; clone_size: -; j_call: TRBJ2-3
cdr3_aa: CASSLVGGLSDTQYF; cdr3_nt: TGTGCCAGCAGCTTGGTCGGGGGGCTTTCAGATACGCAGTATTTT; d_call: -; v_call: TRBV5-8; clone_size: -; j_call: TRBJ2-3
cdr3_aa: CASSLIRDRLYEQYF; cdr3_nt: TGTGCCAGCAGCTTGATCCGGGACAGACTCTACGAGCAGTACTTC; d_call: TRBD1; v_call: TRBV7-2; clone_size: -; j_call: TRBJ2-7
cdr3_aa: CASSKRPGNYGYTF; cdr3_nt: TGTGCCAGCAGCAAAAGACCGGGTAACTATGGCTACACCTTC; d_call: -; v_call: TRBV5-6; clone_size: -; j_call: TRBJ1-2
cdr3_aa: CASSFGLGETQYF; cdr3_nt: TGTGCCAGCAGCTTCGGACTCGGGGAGACCCAGTACTTC; d_call: -; v_call: TRBV7-7; clone_size: -; j_call: TRBJ2-5
cdr3_aa: CASSLSSRDPQYF; cdr3_nt: TGTGCCAGCAGCTTAAGCTCTAGGGATCCACAGTACTTC; d_call: -; v_call: TRBV7-3; clone_size: -; j_call: TRBJ2-4
cdr3_aa: CASSFGWGGSTDTQYF; cdr3_nt: TGTGCCAGCAGCTTTGGGTGGGGGGGTAGCACAGATACGCAGTATTTT; d_call: TRBD2; v_call: TRBV11-2; clone_size: once; j_call: TRBJ2-3
cdr3_aa: CSVSPTGTSGGGGEQFF; cdr3_nt: TGCAGCGTTAGCCCCACCGGGACTAGCGGGGGCGGTGGTGAGCAGTTCTTC; d_call: TRBD2; v_call: TRBV29-1; clone_size: -; j_call: TRBJ2-1
cdr3_aa: CASSATGQGMGSPLHF; cdr3_nt: TGTGCCAGCAGCGCGACCGGACAGGGTATGGGTTCACCCCTCCACTTT; d_call: TRBD1; v_call: TRBV9; clone_size: once; j_call: TRBJ1-6
cdr3_aa: CASLDRLNTEAFF; cdr3_nt: TGTGCCAGTCTTGACAGGTTGAACACTGAAGCTTTCTTT; d_call: -; v_call: TRBV19; clone_size: -; j_call: TRBJ1-1
cdr3_aa: CASSFGGDNEQFF; cdr3_nt: TGTGCCAGTAGTTTCGGGGGGGACAATGAGCAGTTCTTC; d_call: TRBD2; v_call: TRBV19; clone_size: -; j_call: TRBJ2-1
cdr3_aa: CASRPRTQGFGNTIYF; cdr3_nt: TGCGCCAGCAGGCCACGGACACAGGGCTTCGGAAACACCATATATTTT; d_call: -; v_call: TRBV4-1; clone_size: -; j_call: TRBJ1-3
cdr3_aa: CASSHRALASSYNEQFF; cdr3_nt: TGCGCCAGCAGCCACCGCGCGCTCGCTTCCTCCTACAATGAGCAGTTCTTC; d_call: -; v_call: TRBV4-1; clone_size: -; j_call: TRBJ2-1
cdr3_aa: CATSNRLAPAVYNEQFF; cdr3_nt: TGTGCCACCAGCAACCGACTAGCCCCTGCCGTCTACAATGAGCAGTTCTTC; d_call: TRBD2; v_call: TRBV15; clone_size: -; j_call: TRBJ2-1
cdr3_aa: CASSESGMSGNTIYF; cdr3_nt: TGTGCCAGCAGTGAAAGTGGGATGTCTGGAAACACCATATATTTT; d_call: -; v_call: TRBV2; clone_size: -; j_call: TRBJ1-3
cdr3_aa: CASRRAGDYETQYF; cdr3_nt: TGTGCCAGCAGGAGGGCAGGGGATTACGAGACCCAGTACTTC; d_call: -; v_call: TRBV6-1; clone_size: -; j_call: TRBJ2-5
cdr3_aa: CASSRDSINQPQHF; cdr3_nt: TGTGCCAGCAGCAGAGACAGTATCAATCAGCCCCAGCATTTT; d_call: -; v_call: TRBV7-2; clone_size: -; j_call: TRBJ1-5
cdr3_aa: CASSSIGQGANEKLFF; cdr3_nt: TGCGCCAGCAGCTCCATCGGACAGGGGGCGAATGAAAAACTGTTTTTT; d_call: TRBD1; v_call: TRBV5-1; clone_size: -; j_call: TRBJ1-4
cdr3_aa: CASTLANTEAFF; cdr3_nt: TGTGCCAGCACCCTAGCGAACACTGAAGCTTTCTTT; d_call: -; v_call: TRBV6-5; clone_size: -; j_call: TRBJ1-1
cdr3_aa: CASSSTPSGLGSSGELFF; cdr3_nt: TGCGCCAGCAGCTCGACCCCCTCGGGACTAGGGTCCTCCGGGGAGCTGTTTTTT; d_call: TRBD2; v_call: TRBV5-1; clone_size: -; j_call: TRBJ2-2
cdr3_aa: CASSLSGRVGDTQYF; cdr3_nt: TGTGCCAGCAGTTTATCGGGCAGGGTGGGGGATACGCAGTATTTT; d_call: -; v_call: TRBV27; clone_size: -; j_call: TRBJ2-3
cdr3_aa: CASSPQDRVFSIADNEQFF; cdr3_nt: TGTGCCAGCTCACCACAGGACAGGGTTTTTTCCATTGCGGACAATGAGCAGTTCTTC; d_call: TRBD1; v_call: TRBV18; clone_size: -; j_call: TRBJ2-1